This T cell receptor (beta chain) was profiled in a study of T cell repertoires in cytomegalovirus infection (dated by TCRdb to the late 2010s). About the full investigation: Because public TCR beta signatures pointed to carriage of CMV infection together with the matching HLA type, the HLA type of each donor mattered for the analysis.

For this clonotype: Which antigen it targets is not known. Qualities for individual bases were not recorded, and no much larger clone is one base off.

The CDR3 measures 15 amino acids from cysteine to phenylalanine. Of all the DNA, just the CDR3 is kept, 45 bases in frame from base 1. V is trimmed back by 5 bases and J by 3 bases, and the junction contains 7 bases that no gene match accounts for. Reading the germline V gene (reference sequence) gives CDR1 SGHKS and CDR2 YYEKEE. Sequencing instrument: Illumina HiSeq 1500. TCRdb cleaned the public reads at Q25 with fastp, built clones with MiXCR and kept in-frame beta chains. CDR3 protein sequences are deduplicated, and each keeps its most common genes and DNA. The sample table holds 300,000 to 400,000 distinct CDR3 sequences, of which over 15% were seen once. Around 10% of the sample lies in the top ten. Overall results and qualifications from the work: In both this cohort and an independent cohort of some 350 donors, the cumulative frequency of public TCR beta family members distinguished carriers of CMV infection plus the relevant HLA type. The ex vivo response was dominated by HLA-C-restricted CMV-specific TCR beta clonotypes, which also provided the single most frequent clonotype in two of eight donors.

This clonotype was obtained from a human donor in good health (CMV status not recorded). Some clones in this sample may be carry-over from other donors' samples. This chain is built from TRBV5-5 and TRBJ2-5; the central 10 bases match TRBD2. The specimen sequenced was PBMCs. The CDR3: CASSRNLAGEETQYF. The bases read TGTGCCAGCAGTCGAAATCTAGCGGGGGAAGAGACCCAGTACTTC.